Each of the 14 T cell receptor beta chains below was sequenced from the same sample in a study of cytotoxic CD8 clonotypes in ibrutinib-treated CLL (TCRdb year 2021). The time point label corresponds to: roughly 2 years on ibrutinib. The method was the immunoSEQ multiplex PCR assay. The table was pulled from immuneACCESS by TCRdb, which kept in-frame rearrangements only. Such tables lose some clones; where checked, under half of the loss comes from unresolved V genes, and the rest has no known cause. For this sample the table gives 50,000 to 60,000 clones, of which 83% were detected only once. Clones ranked in the top ten supply approximately 20% of the sample. Sequences were derived from PBMCs, sampled after 24 months of ibrutinib treatment. Every receptor here comes from a human donor with chronic lymphocytic leukemia.

The V call is TRBV5-1, the J call TRBJ2-1; 11 positions agree with TRBD2. Trimming took 4 bases from V and 2 from J; bases not matched to a gene: 5. CDR1 is SGHRS and CDR2 is YFSETQ in the germline V gene. The CDR3 has 16 residues. The DNA of the CDR3 is TGCGCCAGCAGCCAACTGACTAGCGGGGCCTACAATGAGCAGTTCTTC. Encoded protein: CASSQLTSGAYNEQFF.

V usage is TRBV5-6 and J usage is TRBJ2-1, with unresolved D. This CDR3 is built from 15 residues. Germline loops: CDR1 SGHDT, CDR2 YYEEEE. The germline V and J ends were trimmed by 0 bases and 9 bases, with 16 bases remaining between them. The CDR3 is CASSLVFEPSLEQFF. DNA of the CDR3: TGTGCCAGCAGCTTGGTTTTCGAGCCTAGTCTTGAGCAGTTCTTC.

This clone is labeled medium-sized. The chain carries TRBV28 and TRBJ2-1, with 8 bases that match TRBD2. Trimming cost V 3 bases and J 4 bases; bases outside gene matches: 23. Per germline, CDR1 MDHEN and CDR2 SYDVKM. The CDR3 has 21 residues. CDR3 nucleotide sequence: TGTGCCAGCAGTTTTGGGTTCTGGGGAGGAGCGGGAGAAGGGGAGTACAATGAGCAGTTCTTC. Residues: CASSFGFWGGAGEGEYNEQFF.

The chain carries TRBV27 and TRBJ1-2; 10 nucleotides line up with TRBD1. Germline V gene data show CDR1 as MNHEY and CDR2 as SMNVEV (reference sequence). CDR3 size: 15 residues. The J segment lost 4 bases and the V segment lost 6 bases, leaving 8 bases of the junction unmatched. Written as DNA, the CDR3 is TGTGCCAGCAGCACTGACAGGGGGCGAAGCTATGGCTACACCTTC. As protein: CASSTDRGRSYGYTF.

J is TRBJ1-2 and V is TRBV28; 9 bases align to TRBD1. There are 14 residues in the CDR3. CDR1 is MDHEN, CDR2 SYDVKM, per germline. The junction had 7 bases not matched to a gene; V was cut back by 5 bases and J by 6 bases. In DNA, the CDR3 is TGTGCCAGCAGTCCAACACAGGGGGCGCATGGCTACACCTTC. It yields the protein CASSPTQGAHGYTF.

The chain uses TRBV15 and TRBJ2-1; 7 nucleotides line up with TRBD2. Trimming removed 5 bases from V and 0 bases from J; junction bases left unmatched: 4. This CDR3 contains 15 residues. CDR1 and CDR2 (germline): LNHNV, YYDKDF (reference sequence). CDR3 protein: CATSVGGSSYNEQFF. The CDR3 DNA reads TGTGCCACCAGCGTAGGCGGGAGCTCCTACAATGAGCAGTTCTTC.

The CDR3, as DNA: TGTGCCAGCAGCGCCAGACAGGGGAATGAAAAACTGTTTTTT. It codes for CASSARQGNEKLFF. The chain uses TRBV7-9 and TRBJ1-4; 8 bases fit TRBD1. With V trimmed by 5 bases and J by 5 bases, 4 bases remained unmatched. Germline values: CDR1 SEHNR, CDR2 FQNEAQ (reference sequence). The CDR3 length is 14 residues.

V is TRBV29-1 and J is TRBJ2-1; D may be TRBD2 (5 bases). The germline CDR1 and CDR2 sequences are SQVTM and ANQGSEA. The V end lost 7 bases, the J end lost 8 bases, and 15 bases lay between the germline ends. CDR3 length: 12 residues. DNA of the CDR3: TGCAGCGCGTGGACTGCCTCCCATGAGCAGTTCTTC. This translates into CSAWTASHEQFF.

The CDR3 nucleotides read TGCGCCAGCAGCTTGGTAGAAGGGGGCGTCACTGAAGCTTTCTTT. It translates to CASSLVEGGVTEAFF. The chain carries TRBV5-1 and TRBJ1-1, with 7 bases aligning to TRBD1. V shed 0 bases and J 4 bases; nucleotides not matched to a gene: 6. Germline V gene lookup returns CDR1 SGHRS and CDR2 YFSETQ. This CDR3 contains 15 residues.

The V call is TRBV6-4, the J call TRBJ2-3; D uncertain. This CDR3 comprises 14 residues. Germline CDR1 reads MRHNA; CDR2 reads SNTAGT. V was shortened by 5 bases and J by 0 bases, with 9 bases between the two germline ends. CDR3: CASSLDGSTDTQYF. CDR3 coding DNA: TGTGCCAGCAGTTTAGACGGTAGCACAGATACGCAGTATTTT.

The CDR3 region is CASSPIAGGRETQYF. The CDR3 coding sequence is TGTGCCAGCAGCCCAATAGCGGGAGGGCGGGAGACCCAGTACTTC. This chain connects TRBV5-8 to TRBJ2-5; 11 nucleotides match TRBD2. The CDR3 runs 15 residues. Germline V CDR1 and CDR2: SGHTS, YDEGEE. Trimming took 4 bases from V and 5 from J; bases not matched to a gene: 7.

The chain links TRBV22-1 to TRBJ2-6; the table's D call of TRBD2 was not tested on the DNA. TRBV22-1 represents a pseudogene. The CDR3 covers 17 residues. In nucleotides, the CDR3 is TGTCCTGGGAGGGACCATAGCGAACAAAGTCGGGCCAACGTCCTGACTTTC. It encodes CPGRDHSEQSRANVLTF.

The rearrangement links TRBV25-1 to TRBJ1-1; a weak D match, TRBD1 (6 bases). CDR1 is MGHDK and CDR2 is SYGVNS in the germline V gene. The CDR3 totals 15 residues. V gave up 7 bases and J gave up 0 bases, with 15 bases separating them. The CDR3 protein is CASKQGGEMNTEAFF. The CDR3, as DNA: TGTGCCAGCAAACAGGGCGGCGAGATGAACACTGAAGCTTTCTTT.

This clone turned up a few times. This chain joins TRBV2 and TRBJ1-1, with no clear D. The germline CDR1 and CDR2 sequences are SNHLY and FYNNEI. This CDR3 region has 11 residues. V gave up 8 bases and J gave up 1 base, with 5 bases separating them. The CDR3 nucleotides read TGTGCCAGCCACCGGAACACTGAAGCTTTCTTT. It specifies CASHRNTEAFF.